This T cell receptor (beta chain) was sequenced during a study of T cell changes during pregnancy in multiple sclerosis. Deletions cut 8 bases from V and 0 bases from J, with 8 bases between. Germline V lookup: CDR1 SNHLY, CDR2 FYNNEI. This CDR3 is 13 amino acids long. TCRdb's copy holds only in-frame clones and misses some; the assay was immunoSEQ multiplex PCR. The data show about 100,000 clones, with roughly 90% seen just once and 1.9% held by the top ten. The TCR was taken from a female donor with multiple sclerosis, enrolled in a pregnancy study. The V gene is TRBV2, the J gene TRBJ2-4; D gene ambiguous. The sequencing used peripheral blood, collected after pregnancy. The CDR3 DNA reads TGTGCCAGCTCCCCGGGAGCCAAAAACATTCAGTACTTC. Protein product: CASSPGAKNIQYF.